This T cell receptor (beta chain) was captured by sequencing in a study of T cell responses to AZD1222 COVID-19 vaccine. The CDR3 consists of 13 residues. The V end lost 8 bases, the J end lost 4 bases, and 14 bases lay between the germline ends. Per germline, CDR1 MNHNY and CDR2 SVGAGI (reference sequence). Study findings and constraints: Among vaccine-associated CD4 TCRs, coverage spanned spike, with dominance at 160-218 and 743-854. Seropositive at baseline were only 5 to 7 AZD1222 recipients. Only after the peak T cell response were repertoires sampled.

A remark on this clone: Its antigen remains unidentified.

Profiled with immunoSEQ multiplex PCR; TCRdb holds only in-frame clones, not every one. The sample carries tens of thousands of clones, 60% to 85% recorded once. V gene TRBV6-6 combines with J gene TRBJ1-1; perhaps TRBD1 as D (6 bases). The sequence derives from an adult who received the AZD1222 COVID-19 vaccine. The sequenced sample was peripheral blood, obtained 28 days after the second AZD1222 dose. The CDR3 DNA reads as TGTGCCAGCTACACAGGGCTGAGCACTGAAGCTTTCTTT. Amino acid sequence: CASYTGLSTEAFF.